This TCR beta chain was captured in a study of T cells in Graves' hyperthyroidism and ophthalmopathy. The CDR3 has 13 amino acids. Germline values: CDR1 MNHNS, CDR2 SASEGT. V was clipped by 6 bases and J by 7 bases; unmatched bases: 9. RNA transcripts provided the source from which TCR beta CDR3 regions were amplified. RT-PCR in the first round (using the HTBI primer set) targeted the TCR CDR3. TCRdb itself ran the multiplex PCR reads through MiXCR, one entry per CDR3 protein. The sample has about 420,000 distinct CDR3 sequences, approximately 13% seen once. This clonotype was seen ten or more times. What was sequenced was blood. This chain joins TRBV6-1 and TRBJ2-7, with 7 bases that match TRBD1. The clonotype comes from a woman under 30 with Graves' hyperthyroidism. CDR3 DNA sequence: TGTGCCAGCAGCAACGACAGGGTTCTGGAGCAGTACTTC. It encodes CASSNDRVLEQYF.